These 28 T cell receptor delta chains were sequenced from one sample in a study of gamma-delta chains in newborns, infants, children. TCRdb repeated clone calling on the reads with CATT. This table has about 1,600 delta-chain clones, under 45% appearing once. The sequencing sample was made of blood. Receptors were obtained from a child who had a fever.

On this clone itself: Being one base from a much bigger clone, this may be a read error. The chain is built from TRDV2 and TRDJ3; 12 bases match TRDD3. Germline CDR1 reads GEAIGNYY; CDR2 reads EKD. CDR3 length equals 23 residues. The DNA for the CDR3 is TGTGCCTGCACCTCACTGTCACTGGGGGATACTGTCGGAGATCGCTGGGACACCCGACAGACGTTTTTC. It yields the protein CACTSLSLGDTVGDRWDTRQTFF.

Comments on this clone: Possible read error: a much larger clone is one base away. The J gene is TRDJ3, the V gene TRDV2, with a weak D call TRDD3 (6 bases). Per the germline V gene, CDR1 is GEAIGNYY and CDR2 is EKD. CDR3 length equals 21 residues. The CDR3 DNA reads TGTGCCTGTGGCTCCATCGTTTTGGGGTCCCAGGGCTCCTGGGGCACCCGACAGATGTTTTTC. It encodes CACGSIVLGSQGSWGTRQMFF.

In its sample, this clone was seen a few times. Given a much more abundant clone one base away, this may be a read error. In the same sample, other DNA sequences code for this CDR3. The V gene is TRDV2, the J gene TRDJ1; no clear D gene. The V gene lost 3 bases and the J gene lost 0 bases, with 7 bases spanning the gap. This CDR3 has 13 residues. Germline CDR1 reads GEAIGNYY; CDR2 reads EKD. The CDR3 loop reads CACDPLDTDKLIF. In nucleotides, the CDR3 is TGTGCCTGTGACCCCTTGGACACCGATAAACTCATCTTT.

This clone is large by share. The gene calls are TRDV2 and TRDJ1; 8 positions agree with TRDD3. CDR1 and CDR2 from the germline V gene are GEAIGNYY and EKD. The junction had 11 bases not matched to a gene; V was cut back by 0 bases and J by 0 bases. This CDR3 comprises 18 residues. The CDR3 loop is CACDTVTGTGGHTDKLIF. Here the CDR3 DNA reads TGTGCCTGTGACACCGTGACTGGAACTGGGGGGCACACCGATAAACTCATCTTT.

Points on this clone: A read error is possible here, since a much larger clone lies one base away. The chain links TRDV1 to TRDJ1; TRDD3 matches 9 bases. CDR1 and CDR2 (germline): TSWWSYY, QGS. CDR3 size: 21 residues. J lost 1 base, V lost 4 bases, and 22 bases had no gene match. For the CDR3, the DNA is TGTGCTCTTGGGGGATACACTTCCCTTCTCTGGGGATACGCAGTCACCGATAAACTCATCTTT. It codes for CALGGYTSLLWGYAVTDKLIF.

As for this clone: Given a much more abundant clone one base away, this may be a read error. The same CDR3 arises from other DNA sequences in this sample as well. V usage is TRDV1 and J usage is TRDJ1, with 9 bases matching TRDD2. Germline CDR1 reads TSWWSYY; CDR2 reads QGS. The CDR3 runs to 21 residues. This CDR3 reads CALGVRPSYEVLGGYTDKLIF. The CDR3 bases are TGTGCTCTTGGGGTCCGGCCTTCCTACGAGGTATTGGGGGGCTACACCGATAAGCTCATCTTT.

The chain links TRDV1 to TRDJ1; 8 positions agree with TRDD3. In germline, CDR1 is TSWWSYY, CDR2 QGS. The J segment lost 0 bases and the V segment lost 5 bases, leaving 14 bases of the junction unmatched. The CDR3 runs 18 residues. This CDR3 is CALGRWGIHVPYTDKLIF. The CDR3, as DNA: TGTGCTCTTGGGCGTTGGGGGATCCATGTACCGTACACCGATAAACTCATCTTT.

Of note for this clone: This may arise from a read error, as a much more abundant clone is one base away. Other DNA sequences in this sample translate to the same CDR3. The chain has TRDV2 and TRDJ1; the D is unclear. This CDR3 has 15 residues. Trimming cost V 4 bases and J 5 bases, with 19 bases left between them. Germline CDR1 reads GEAIGNYY; CDR2 reads EKD. CDR3 sequence: CACDLVTHRGDKLIF. The CDR3 coding sequence is TGTGCCTGTGATCTGGTGACCCACAGGGGTGATAAACTCATCTTT.

A word on this clone: A much larger clone lies a single base off, so this may be a read error. The chain couples TRDV2 to TRDJ3; 7 positions match TRDD3. The germline gives CDR1 GEAIGNYY, CDR2 EKD. The CDR3 covers 19 residues. In DNA form, the CDR3 reads TGTGCCTGTGGCACCCTGGGGGCTGCAAGCTCCTGGGACACCCGACAGATGTTTTTC. This gives the protein CACGTLGAASSWDTRQMFF.

Within the sample, this clone is large. This sequence joins TRDV2 and TRDJ1; TRDD3 agrees at 8 bases. Trimming took 0 bases from V and 0 from J; bases not matched to a gene: 20. Germline CDR1 and CDR2: GEAIGNYY and EKD. The CDR3 totals 21 residues. The CDR3 nucleotides read TGTGCCTGTGACACCGTTTGGGGGGTTGGGGGATTAGACGGGTACACCGATAAACTCATCTTT. This codes for CACDTVWGVGGLDGYTDKLIF.

By share, this clone counts as medium-sized (0.01 to 0.1%). The V gene is TRDV2, the J gene TRDJ1; TRDD3 agrees at 9 bases. This CDR3 is built from 18 residues. Germline V lookup: CDR1 GEAIGNYY, CDR2 EKD. V gave up 1 base and J gave up 0 bases; unmatched junction bases: 11. CDR3 sequence: CACDTTFTGGPYTDKLIF. The CDR3 nucleotides are TGTGCCTGTGACACGACCTTTACTGGGGGACCCTACACCGATAAACTCATCTTT.

Worth noting for this clone: At one end, the junction sequence differs from germline, possibly due to a read error. Other DNA sequences from this sample encode an identical CDR3 as well. The chain joins TRDV2 to TRDJ1, with 9 bases aligning to TRDD3. The V gene's germline CDR1 is GEAIGNYY and CDR2 EKD. The CDR3 contains 19 residues. The CDR3 spells CACDTLAPLLGDHTDKLIF. The CDR3 nucleotides read TGTGCCTGTGACACCCTCGCCCCCCTACTGGGGGACCACACCGACAAACTCATCTTT.

As concerns this clone: Since a much larger clone is just one base distant, this may be a read error. The CDR3 spells CACDTIVLGDTHNTDKPIF. The DNA for the CDR3 is TGTGCCTGTGACACAATCGTACTGGGGGATACTCATAACACCGATAAACCCATCTTT. The J gene is TRDJ1, the V gene TRDV2; 12 bases align to TRDD3. CDR3 length equals 19 residues. Per germline, CDR1 GEAIGNYY and CDR2 EKD.

This clone is classed as medium-sized. The rearrangement links TRDV2 to TRDJ1; no clear D. CDR3 size: 14 residues. Trimming shortened V by 0 bases and J by 0 bases, and 7 bases separated the two germline ends. Germline V gene lookup returns CDR1 GEAIGNYY and CDR2 EKD. The CDR3 DNA reads TGTGCCTGTGACACCGTCTTACACACCGATAAACTCATCTTT. Residues: CACDTVLHTDKLIF.

As concerns this clone: TCRdb has a much larger clone's protein, which differs at residue 10 from the translation of this DNA, likely because of a read error; what is shown is the protein translated from the DNA. V usage is TRDV2 and J usage is TRDJ1; possibly TRDD3 for D (5 bases). V lost 7 bases and J 0 bases, leaving 23 bases between the germline ends. The CDR3 has 17 amino acids. Looked up from germline, CDR1 is GEAIGNYY and CDR2 is EKD. Here the CDR3 reads CACVVRRYRWYTDKLIF. DNA of the CDR3: TGTGCCTGCGTAGTTCGGAGATACCGATGGTACACCGATAAACTCATCTTT.

On this clone itself: This could be a read error, since a much larger clone is one nucleotide away. Additional DNA sequences in this sample encode the identical CDR3. This chain links TRDV2 with TRDJ1; 9 positions match TRDD3. The CDR3 extends over 15 amino acids. Germline V lookup: CDR1 GEAIGNYY, CDR2 EKD. Here the CDR3 DNA reads TGCGCCTGTGACCGACTGGGGGAAGCAAGCGATAAACTCATCTTT. Translation gives CACDRLGEASDKLIF.

Regarding this clone: This clone may be a read error of a much larger clone one base away. The sample holds other DNA sequences that translate to the same CDR3. The rearrangement uses TRDV2 and TRDJ1; D is perhaps TRDD3 (6 bases). The CDR3 length is 14 residues. From germline, CDR1 is GEAIGNYY and CDR2 EKD. The CDR3 loop reads CACDTWGLEDKLIF. The CDR3 region has the DNA TGCGCCTGTGACACATGGGGGCTCGAAGATAAACTCATCTTT.

With respect to this clone: This may be a read error, as it is one base from a much larger clone. Other DNA sequences in the sample encode the same CDR3. The rearrangement uses TRDV2 and TRDJ3; D perhaps matches TRDD3 (5 bases). The CDR3 consists of 21 residues. V dropped 5 bases and J dropped 0 bases, with 25 bases sitting between them. From germline, CDR1 is GEAIGNYY and CDR2 EKD. The CDR3 is CACGSIVLGSQGSWDTRQMFF. The CDR3, as DNA: TGTGCCTGTGGCTCTATCGTTTTGGGGTCCCAGGGCTCCTGGGACACCCGACAGATGTTTTTC.

Concerning this clone: This may arise from a read error, as a much more abundant clone is one base away. The chain employs TRDV2 and TRDJ1, with 8 bases lining up with TRDD3. The CDR3 sequence is 19 residues long. CDR1 is GEAIGNYY and CDR2 is EKD in the germline V gene. The V gene end was trimmed by 1 base and the J gene end by 0 bases; junction bases not matched to a gene: 15. In nucleotides, the CDR3 is TGTGCCTGTGACACGATCTCAAGTACTGGGGGCTGGTACACCGATAAACTCATCTTT. Encoded protein: CACDTISSTGGWYTDKLIF.

Concerning this clone itself: A far larger clone is one nucleotide away, so this likely arose from a read error. This chain links TRDV1 with TRDJ1; D uncertain. The V end was cut by 3 bases, the J end by 0 bases, with 32 bases between. Germline CDR1 is TSWWSYY and CDR2 is QGS. The length of the CDR3 is 22 residues. Here the CDR3 DNA reads TGTGCTCTTGGGGACACCATAAGGGTCCCGTGGCCGTTCTCCCTGTACACCGATAAACTCATCTTT. Translation gives CALGDTIRVPWPFSLYTDKLIF.

On this clone itself: This may be a read error: a much more frequent sequence differs by one nucleotide. The chain is built from TRDV2 and TRDJ1, with D perhaps TRDD3 (6 bases). The V end was cut by 5 bases, the J end by 0 bases, with 12 bases between. The CDR3 length is 14 residues. The germline V gene has CDR1 GEAIGNYY and CDR2 EKD. The CDR3 sequence: CACGSGAYTDKLIF. CDR3 DNA: TGTGCCTGTGGGTCTGGGGCGTACACCGATAAACTCATCTTT.

This CDR3 reads CACDILLRDFGGGDKTDKLIF. CDR3 nucleotides: TGTGCCTGTGACATTCTCCTACGTGACTTCGGGGGGGGGGATAAAACCGATAAACTCATCTTT. The chain is built from TRDV2 and TRDJ1, with 8 positions matching TRDD3. Germline V gives CDR1 GEAIGNYY, CDR2 EKD. This CDR3 has 21 residues. J was trimmed by 2 bases and V by 2 bases; bases with no gene match: 24.

To note about this clone: Only one base separates this from a far larger clonotype, so it likely reflects a read error. Other DNA variants within this sample encode the same CDR3. The CDR3 coding sequence is TGTGCCTGTGACACCTTAGATACTGGGGGATACGTTAAGGCCGATAAGCTCATCTTT. Protein product: CACDTLDTGGYVKADKLIF. The chain joins TRDV2 to TRDJ1, with 13 bases lining up with TRDD3. The germline V gene encodes CDR1 GEAIGNYY and CDR2 EKD. CDR3 length: 19 amino acids.

In its sample, this clone is medium-sized (0.01 to 0.1%). The rearrangement joins TRDV2 to TRDJ1; 9 nucleotides match TRDD3. This CDR3 has 21 residues. The V segment lost 0 bases and the J segment 0 bases; nucleotides outside the gene matches: 19. From germline, CDR1 is GEAIGNYY and CDR2 EKD. The CDR3 sequence: CACDTVPYTGGKTEYTDKLIF. In nucleotides, the CDR3 is TGTGCCTGTGACACCGTCCCCTATACTGGGGGAAAAACCGAGTACACCGATAAACTCATCTTT.

This clone is large by share. This chain uses TRDV2 with TRDJ1; the D is unclear. The germline V and J ends were trimmed by 1 base and 1 base, with 18 bases remaining between them. The V gene's germline CDR1 is GEAIGNYY and CDR2 EKD. CDR3 length equals 17 residues. CDR3 DNA sequence: TGTGCCTGTGACACTATGGATCCGAGTACCGGCACCGATAAACTCATCTTT. Protein sequence: CACDTMDPSTGTDKLIF.

Concerning this clone: The germline gene is not matched at one end of the junction; a read error may be the cause. The same CDR3 is also encoded by other DNA sequences in this sample. The V call is TRDV2, the J call TRDJ1; TRDD3 aligns across 9 bases. This CDR3 contains 15 residues. Germline V gene data show CDR1 as GEAIGNYY and CDR2 as EKD. This CDR3 reads CACDPLGDYTDKLIF. CDR3 nucleotides: TGCGCCTGTGACCCGCTGGGGGATTACACCGATAAACTCATCTTT.

This clone rates as large (0.1 to 1%). The same CDR3 is also encoded by other DNA sequences in this sample. V usage is TRDV3 and J usage is TRDJ1, with TRDD3 matching 8 bases. The germline CDR1 and CDR2 sequences are TVYSNPD and GDNSRS (reference sequence). After removal of 2 bases from V and 0 bases from J, the junction contained 20 bases not matched to a gene. The CDR3 extends over 19 amino acids. The CDR3 nucleotides read TGTGCCTTTTGGTCTCGACCTACTGGGGGTCGCTGGTACACCGATAAACTCATCTTT. It yields the protein CAFWSRPTGGRWYTDKLIF.

This chain uses TRDV2 with TRDJ1; 12 positions agree with TRDD3. V was clipped by 3 bases and J by 4 bases; unmatched bases: 11. The length of the CDR3 is 17 residues. Germline V gives CDR1 GEAIGNYY, CDR2 EKD. The CDR3 region is CACDPVLGDTRGDKLIF. The CDR3 DNA reads as TGTGCCTGTGACCCGGTACTGGGGGATACACGGGGCGATAAACTCATCTTT.